This TCR beta chain was identified in a study of CD8+CD57+ T cells in acquired aplastic anemia (dated by TCRdb to about 2018). At the level of the whole study: Extracted DNA from sorted CD4+ and CD8+ cells averaged around 3.4 ug, ranging from roughly 0.17 to 27.4 ug. A CD8+CD57+ expansion meant a frequency higher than the mean frequency seen in healthy subjects. Study-wide conclusions, independent of this receptor: CD8+ Simpson's diversity did not differ significantly between patients and healthy controls (P=0.060). Although roughly 30 CD8+ CDR3 sequences were shared by patients and controls, these sequences appeared highly expressed in patients and within the immunodominant clones of patients.

Flow cytometry had shown CD8+CD57+ cell expansion in the patients selected for sequencing. Severe acquired aplastic anemia was diagnosed in all patients according to International Study of Aplastic Anemia and Agranulocytosis and Camitta criteria. At the time blood was sampled, none of the patients had received any therapy. TCR repertoires of sorted CD4+ and CD8+ blood T cells from severe aplastic anemia patients and healthy subjects were deep-sequenced in the study. Patients were enrolled under clinicaltrials.gov protocols 00001620, 01623167, 00001397, 00071045, 00081523 and 00961064 in the USA. Ficoll-Paque density gradient centrifugation was used to isolate peripheral blood mononuclear cells. Before DNA extraction, CD4+ and CD8+ T cells were sorted with FACS or magnetic beads. Genomic DNA served as template for TCR beta VDJ combination and CDR3 sequence profiling. TCR repertoire sequencing was run on an Illumina HiSeq 2000. The published analysis was carried out like this. Repertoires were assessed using TRBV/TRBJ rearrangement plots, CDR3 size and DJ length profiles, and Simpson's diversity index. The most abundant DNA sequence in the deep sequencing data was taken as the immunodominant clone. CDR3 amino acid sequences were checked for sharing across subjects and were also compared against the VDJdb database and published repertoires. The public reads were reanalyzed by TCRdb: fastp trimming at Q25, MiXCR alignment, in-frame beta chains only. Rows are unified per CDR3 protein, each entry keeping the most common DNA and genes. The V and J calls were determined by TCRdb, not by the authors. Present in this sample are some 160,000 distinct CDR3 sequences, 40% to 60% of which were seen just once. The ten biggest clones cover roughly 30% of the sample.

The CDR3 runs 14 residues from the cysteine to the phenylalanine. Left in the record is the CDR3 DNA by itself, 42 bases read in frame from the first base. Between the V and J ends, shortened by 4 bases and 1 base respectively, the junction contains 10 bases. From the germline V gene, CDR1 is MNHNS and CDR2 is SASEGT. A note on this clonotype: Its cognate antigen has yet to be identified. Base qualities are not recorded, but no much larger clone differs from it by a single base.

The source material was sorted CD4+, CD8+, or CD8+CD57+ T cells (not recorded which) from PBMCs. The rearranged segments are TRBV6-1 and TRBJ1-1; too little of a D gene remains to name it. The clonotype originates from a human donor with aplastic anemia. The CDR3: CASSASTENTEAFF. Read as DNA, the sequence is TGTGCCAGCAGTGCCTCAACAGAGAACACTGAAGCTTTCTTT.